Each of the 8 T cell receptor beta chains below was sequenced from the same sample in a study of blood T cell repertoires in COVID-19. The protocol was immunoSEQ multiplex PCR, while the TCRdb copy is restricted to in-frame clones and leaves out a portion. The table has 150,000 or so clones, around 89% seen once. Input material: peripheral blood. The receptor set was obtained from a man between 60 and 70 years old with COVID-19, enrolled during active disease.

Only a few counts were recorded for this clone. The chain employs TRBV10-3 and TRBJ1-2, with TRBD1 matching over 9 bases. V dropped 3 bases and J dropped 8; count of bases not matched to a gene: 16. Germline V gene data show CDR1 as ENHRY and CDR2 as SYGVKD. The CDR3 is made up of 17 amino acids. The CDR3 nucleotides are TGTGCCATCAGTGACCTCCGCGAAGGACAGGGGACAAGCGGCTACACCTTC. It codes for CAISDLREGQGTSGYTF.

The chain links TRBV7-6 to TRBJ1-5; D possibly corresponds to TRBD1 (6 bases). V was trimmed by 4 bases and J by 4 bases, leaving 14 bases between them. The germline CDR1 and CDR2 sequences are SGHVS and FNYEAQ. The CDR3 length is 15 residues. Here the CDR3 reads CASSSLQGSNQPQHF. CDR3 coding DNA: TGTGCCAGCAGCTCGCTACAGGGTTCGAATCAGCCCCAGCATTTT.

About this clone: Different DNA sequences within this sample yield the same CDR3. The chain recombines TRBV5-1 with TRBJ1-4, with 8 positions matching TRBD1. Germline trimming cut 5 bases from V and 7 bases from J; bases unmatched to any gene: 7. Germline V gene lookup returns CDR1 SGHRS and CDR2 YFSETQ. The CDR3 runs to 14 residues. CDR3 sequence (DNA): TGCGCCAGCAGTCCCGGGACAGGCGGTGAAAAACTGTTTTTT. This codes for CASSPGTGGEKLFF.

This rearrangement joins TRBV10-2 to TRBJ1-4; the match to TRBD1 covers 9 bases. This CDR3 spans 15 amino acids. CDR1 is WSHSY, CDR2 SAAADI, per germline. V shed 5 bases, J shed 4 bases, and the junction held 5 bases outside the gene matches. The CDR3 nucleotides are TGCGCCAGCAGTCAACAGGGGGCTTTTAATGAAAAACTGTTTTTT. Amino acid sequence: CASSQQGAFNEKLFF.

J is TRBJ1-6 and V is TRBV5-1; D is unclear. Germline V gene sequence: CDR1 SGHRS, CDR2 YFSETQ. The CDR3 spans 15 residues. V dropped 0 bases and J dropped 12 bases, with 16 bases sitting between them. The CDR3 coding sequence is TGCGCCAGCAGCTTGGGGGGTGTTTGGAGGGAACCCCTCCACTTT. Residues: CASSLGGVWREPLHF.

This chain links TRBV5-1 with TRBJ1-2; 8 nucleotides align to TRBD1. Trimming removed 0 bases from V and 4 bases from J; junction bases left unmatched: 5. CDR3 size: 15 residues. Germline lookup yields CDR1 SGHRS and CDR2 YFSETQ. The CDR3 DNA reads TGCGCCAGCAGCTTGGAGACAGGGGCTTTCTATGGCTACACCTTC. Translating it yields CASSLETGAFYGYTF.

The chain combines TRBV5-1 with TRBJ1-1, with D possibly matching TRBD1 (5 bases). The CDR3 length is 14 residues. Trimming cost V 7 bases and J 1 base, with 14 bases left between them. CDR1 is SGHRS, CDR2 YFSETQ, per germline. CDR3 DNA: TGCGCCAGCGGAATTCCGGGGGGGAACACTGAAGCTTTCTTT. It translates to CASGIPGGNTEAFF.

The chain uses TRBV28 and TRBJ1-6; TRBD1 matches at 10 bases. This CDR3 has 18 amino acids. In germline, CDR1 is MDHEN, CDR2 SYDVKM. The J segment lost 3 bases and the V segment lost 8 bases, leaving 13 bases of the junction unmatched. The CDR3 bases are TGTGCCAGCGGGTCCCGGGACAGGGGATCCAACTATAATTCACCCCTCCACTTT. Its protein product is CASGSRDRGSNYNSPLHF. The full variable domain, completed using reference TRBV28 and TRBJ1-6, is DVKVTQSSRYLVKRTGEKVFLECVQDMDHENMFWYRQDPGLGLRLIYFSYDVKMKEKGDIPEGYSVSREKKERFSLILESASTNQTSMYLCASGSRDRGSNYNSPLHFGNGTRLTVT.